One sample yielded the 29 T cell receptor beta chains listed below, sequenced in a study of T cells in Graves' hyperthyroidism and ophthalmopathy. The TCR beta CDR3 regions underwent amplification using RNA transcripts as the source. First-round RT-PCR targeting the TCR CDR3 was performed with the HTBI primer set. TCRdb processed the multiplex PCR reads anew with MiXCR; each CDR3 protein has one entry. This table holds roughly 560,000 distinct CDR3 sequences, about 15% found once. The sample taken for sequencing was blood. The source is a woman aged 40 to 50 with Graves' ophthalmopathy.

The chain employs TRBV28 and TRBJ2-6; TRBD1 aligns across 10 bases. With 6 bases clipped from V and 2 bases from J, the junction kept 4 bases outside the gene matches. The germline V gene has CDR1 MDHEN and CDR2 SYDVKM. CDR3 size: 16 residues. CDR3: CASSRGTGAGANVLTF. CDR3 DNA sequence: TGTGCCAGCAGCCGGGGGACAGGGGCTGGGGCCAACGTCCTGACTTTC.

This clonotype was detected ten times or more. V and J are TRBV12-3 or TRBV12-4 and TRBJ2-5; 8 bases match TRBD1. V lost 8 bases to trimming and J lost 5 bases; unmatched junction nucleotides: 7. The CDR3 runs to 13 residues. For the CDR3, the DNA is TGTGCCAGCGCACGGACAGGGTTCGAGACCCAGTACTTC. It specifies CASARTGFETQYF.

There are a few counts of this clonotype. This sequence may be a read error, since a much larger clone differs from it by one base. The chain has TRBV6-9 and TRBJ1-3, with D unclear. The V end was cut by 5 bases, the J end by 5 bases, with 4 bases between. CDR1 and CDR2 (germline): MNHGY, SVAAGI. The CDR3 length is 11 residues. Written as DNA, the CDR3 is TGTGCCAGCAGTAATAGAAACACCATATATTTT. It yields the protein CASSNRNTIYF.

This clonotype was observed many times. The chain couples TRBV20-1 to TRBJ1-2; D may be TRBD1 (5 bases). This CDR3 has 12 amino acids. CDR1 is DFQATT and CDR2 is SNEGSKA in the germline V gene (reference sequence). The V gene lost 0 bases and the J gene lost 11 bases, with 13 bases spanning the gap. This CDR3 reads CSARDLTDGYTF. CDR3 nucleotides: TGCAGTGCTAGAGATTTGACAGACGGATACACCTTC.

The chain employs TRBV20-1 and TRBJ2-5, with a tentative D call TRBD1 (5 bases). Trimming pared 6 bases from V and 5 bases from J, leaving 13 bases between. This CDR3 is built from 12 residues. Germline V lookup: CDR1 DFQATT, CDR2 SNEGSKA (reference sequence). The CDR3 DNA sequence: TGCAGTGCCCCACGGGCAGGGGAGACCCAGTACTTC. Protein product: CSAPRAGETQYF.

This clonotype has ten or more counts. The CDR3 spells CASSTLFLTEQYF. The CDR3 nucleotides are TGTGCCAGCAGTACTCTTTTCTTGACTGAGCAGTACTTC. The chain carries TRBV28 and TRBJ2-7; unclear D gene. V was cut by 5 bases and J by 7 bases, with 15 bases left in between. This CDR3 comprises 13 residues. CDR1 and CDR2 from the germline V gene are MDHEN and SYDVKM.

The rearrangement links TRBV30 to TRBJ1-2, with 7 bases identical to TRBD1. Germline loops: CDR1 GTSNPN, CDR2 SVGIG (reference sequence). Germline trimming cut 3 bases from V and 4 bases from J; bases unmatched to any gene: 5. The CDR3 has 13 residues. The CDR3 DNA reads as TGTGCCTGGAGCGCAGGGGGGACCTATGGCTACACCTTC. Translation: CAWSAGGTYGYTF.

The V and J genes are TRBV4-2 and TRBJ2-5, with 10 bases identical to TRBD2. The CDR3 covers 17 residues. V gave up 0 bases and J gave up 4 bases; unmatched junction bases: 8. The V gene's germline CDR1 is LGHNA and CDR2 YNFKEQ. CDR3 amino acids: CASSQDLRVAGGETQYF. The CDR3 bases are TGTGCCAGCAGCCAAGATCTACGGGTAGCGGGAGGAGAGACCCAGTACTTC.

The CDR3 sequence: CSARDYDRQKAFF. CDR3 sequence (DNA): TGCAGTGCTAGAGATTATGACCGACAGAAAGCTTTCTTT. The chain is built from TRBV20-1 and TRBJ1-1; D is perhaps TRBD1 (5 bases). Trimming left V 0 bases short and J 9 bases short, with 14 bases between. Germline V gene lookup returns CDR1 DFQATT and CDR2 SNEGSKA (reference sequence). The CDR3 is 13 amino acids.

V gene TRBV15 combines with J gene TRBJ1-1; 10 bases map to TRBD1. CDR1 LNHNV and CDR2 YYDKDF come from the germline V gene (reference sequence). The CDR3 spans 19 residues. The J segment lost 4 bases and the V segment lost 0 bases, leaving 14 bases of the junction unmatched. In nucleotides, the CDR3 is TGTGCCACCAGCAGAGATGGCCCGGGGACAGGGGTTGGAGGCACTGAAGCTTTCTTT. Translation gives CATSRDGPGTGVGGTEAFF.

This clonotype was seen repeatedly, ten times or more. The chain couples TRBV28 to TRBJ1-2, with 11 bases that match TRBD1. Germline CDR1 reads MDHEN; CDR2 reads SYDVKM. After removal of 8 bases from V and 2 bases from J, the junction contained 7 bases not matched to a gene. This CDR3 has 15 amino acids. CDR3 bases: TGTGCCAGCCGCGGACAGGGGGCTCTGAACTATGGCTACACCTTC. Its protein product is CASRGQGALNYGYTF.

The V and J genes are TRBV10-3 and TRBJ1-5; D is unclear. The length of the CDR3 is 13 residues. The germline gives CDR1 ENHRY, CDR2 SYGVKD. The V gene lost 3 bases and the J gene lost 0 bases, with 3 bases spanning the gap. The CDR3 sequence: CAISDNSNQPQHF. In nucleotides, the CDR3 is TGTGCCATCAGTGATAATAGCAATCAGCCCCAGCATTTT.

The CDR3 protein is CASRLITGGLRYEQYF. The CDR3 DNA is TGTGCCAGCAGGTTAATTACAGGGGGCCTTAGGTACGAGCAGTACTTC. The chain couples TRBV27 to TRBJ2-7; 9 bases agree with TRBD1. The J segment lost 4 bases and the V segment lost 6 bases, leaving 13 bases of the junction unmatched. Germline V gene lookup returns CDR1 MNHEY and CDR2 SMNVEV (reference sequence). The CDR3 runs to 16 residues.

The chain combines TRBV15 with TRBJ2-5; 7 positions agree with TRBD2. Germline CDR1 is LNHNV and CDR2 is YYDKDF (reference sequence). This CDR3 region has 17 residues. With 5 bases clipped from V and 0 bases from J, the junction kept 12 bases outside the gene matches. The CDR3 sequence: CATSVLGAGEYQETQYF. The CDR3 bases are TGTGCCACCAGCGTCCTCGGGGCGGGGGAGTACCAAGAGACCCAGTACTTC.

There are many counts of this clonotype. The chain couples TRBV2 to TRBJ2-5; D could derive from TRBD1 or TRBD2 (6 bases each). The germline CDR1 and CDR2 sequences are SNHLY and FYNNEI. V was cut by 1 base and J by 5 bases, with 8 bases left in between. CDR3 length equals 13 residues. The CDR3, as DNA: TGTGCCAGCAGTGAAGTAGGGGGGGAGACCCAGTACTTC. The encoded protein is CASSEVGGETQYF.

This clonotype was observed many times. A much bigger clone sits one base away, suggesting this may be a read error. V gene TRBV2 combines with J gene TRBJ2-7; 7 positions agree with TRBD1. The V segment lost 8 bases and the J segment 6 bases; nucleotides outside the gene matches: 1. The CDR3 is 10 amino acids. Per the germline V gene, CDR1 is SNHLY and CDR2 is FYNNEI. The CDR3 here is CASGTVEQYF. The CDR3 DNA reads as TGTGCCAGCGGGACAGTCGAGCAGTACTTC.

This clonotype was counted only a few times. In DNA, the CDR3 is TGTGCCAGCAGCCAAGATATTAAAGATACGCAGTATTTT. Amino acids: CASSQDIKDTQYF. This chain connects TRBV4-2 to TRBJ2-3; D gene uncertain. Trimming removed 0 bases from V and 5 bases from J, with 6 bases in between. Germline CDR1 LGHNA, CDR2 YNFKEQ. The CDR3 length is 13 residues.

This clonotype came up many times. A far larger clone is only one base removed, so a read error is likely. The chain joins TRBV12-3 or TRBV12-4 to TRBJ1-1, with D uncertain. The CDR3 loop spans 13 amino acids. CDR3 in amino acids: CASSLGVNIEAFF. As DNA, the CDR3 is TGTGCCAGCAGTTTAGGTGTGAACATTGAAGCTTTCTTT.

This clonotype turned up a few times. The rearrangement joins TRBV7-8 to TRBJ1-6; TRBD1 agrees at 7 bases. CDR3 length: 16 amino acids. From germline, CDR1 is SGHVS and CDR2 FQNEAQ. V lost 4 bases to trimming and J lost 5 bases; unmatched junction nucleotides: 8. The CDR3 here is CASSSTGTVDNSPLHF. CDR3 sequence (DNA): TGTGCCAGCAGCTCGACCGGGACAGTCGATAATTCACCCCTCCACTTT.

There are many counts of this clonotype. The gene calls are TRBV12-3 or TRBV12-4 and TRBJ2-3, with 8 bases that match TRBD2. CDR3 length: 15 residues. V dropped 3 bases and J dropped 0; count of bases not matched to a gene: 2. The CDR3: CASSFSGASTDTQYF. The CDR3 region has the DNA TGTGCCAGCAGTTTTAGCGGGGCTAGCACAGATACGCAGTATTTT.

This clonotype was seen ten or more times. The CDR3 loop reads CSASNGMTEAFF. CDR3 in DNA: TGCAGTGCTAGTAATGGCATGACTGAAGCTTTCTTT. This chain uses TRBV20-1 with TRBJ1-1; no reliable D call. Germline assignment: CDR1 DFQATT and CDR2 SNEGSKA (reference sequence). Deletions cut 3 bases from V and 5 bases from J, with 10 bases between. This CDR3 spans 12 amino acids.

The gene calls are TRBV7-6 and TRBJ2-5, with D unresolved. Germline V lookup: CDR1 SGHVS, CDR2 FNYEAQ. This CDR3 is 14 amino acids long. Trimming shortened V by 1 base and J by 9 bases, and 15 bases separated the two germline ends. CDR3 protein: CASSLESRFESQYF. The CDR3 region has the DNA TGTGCCAGCAGCTTAGAGAGCAGGTTTGAGTCCCAGTACTTC.

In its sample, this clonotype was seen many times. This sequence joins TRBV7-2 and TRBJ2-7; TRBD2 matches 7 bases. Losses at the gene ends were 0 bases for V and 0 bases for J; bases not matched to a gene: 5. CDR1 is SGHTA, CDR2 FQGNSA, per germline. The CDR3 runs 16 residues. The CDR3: CASSLAWGGSSYEQYF. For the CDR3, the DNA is TGTGCCAGCAGCTTAGCGTGGGGCGGGAGCTCCTACGAGCAGTACTTC.

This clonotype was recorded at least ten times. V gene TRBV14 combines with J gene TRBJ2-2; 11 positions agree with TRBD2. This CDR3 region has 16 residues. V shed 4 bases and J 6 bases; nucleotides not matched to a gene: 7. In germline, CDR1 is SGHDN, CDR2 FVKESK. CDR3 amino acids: CASSLLGTSGSGELFF. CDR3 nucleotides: TGTGCCAGCAGCCTCCTCGGGACTAGCGGATCCGGGGAGCTGTTTTTT.

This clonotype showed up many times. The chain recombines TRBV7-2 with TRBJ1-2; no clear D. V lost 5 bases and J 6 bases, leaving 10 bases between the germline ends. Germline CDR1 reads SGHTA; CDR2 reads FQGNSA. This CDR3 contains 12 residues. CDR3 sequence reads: CASSINRNGYTF. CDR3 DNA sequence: TGTGCCAGCAGCATAAACCGGAATGGCTACACCTTC.

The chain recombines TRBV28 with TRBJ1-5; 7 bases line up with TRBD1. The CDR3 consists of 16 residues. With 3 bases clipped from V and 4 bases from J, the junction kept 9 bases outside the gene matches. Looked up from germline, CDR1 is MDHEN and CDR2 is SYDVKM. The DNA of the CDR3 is TGTGCCAGCAGTTTGTTGGCAGGACAGGAAAATCAGCCCCAGCATTTT. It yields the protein CASSLLAGQENQPQHF.

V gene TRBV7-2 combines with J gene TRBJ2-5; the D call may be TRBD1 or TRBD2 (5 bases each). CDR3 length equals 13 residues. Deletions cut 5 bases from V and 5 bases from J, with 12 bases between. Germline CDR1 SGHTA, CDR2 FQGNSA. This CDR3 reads CASSLHWGETQYF. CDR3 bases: TGTGCCAGCAGCCTCCACTGGGGGGAGACCCAGTACTTC.

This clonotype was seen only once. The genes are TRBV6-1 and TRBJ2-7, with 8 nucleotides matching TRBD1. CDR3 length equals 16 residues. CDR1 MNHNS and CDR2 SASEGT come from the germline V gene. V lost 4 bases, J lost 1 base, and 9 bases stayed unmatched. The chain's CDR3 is CASSVVGDRGSYEQYF. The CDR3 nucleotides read TGTGCCAGCAGTGTGGTTGGTGACAGGGGATCCTACGAGCAGTACTTC.

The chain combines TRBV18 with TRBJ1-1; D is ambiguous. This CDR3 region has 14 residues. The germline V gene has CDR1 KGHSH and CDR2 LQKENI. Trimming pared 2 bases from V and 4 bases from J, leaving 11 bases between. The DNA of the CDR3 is TGTGCCAGCTCACCAGCGTCTCAGGCCACTGAAGCTTTCTTT. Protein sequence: CASSPASQATEAFF.